Below, 12 T cell receptor beta chains from the same sample are listed, as sequenced in a study of blood T cells in healthy people across ages. A second about 7 to 11 cycle PCR used barcoded and J-beta primers. Each CDR3 protein gets one entry after TCRdb re-called the 5' RACE reads with MiXCR. The top ten clones hold roughly 13% of a sample with under 850,000 distinct CDR3 sequences, about 34% of them seen once. The specimen was blood. These receptor sequences come from a man aged 18 to 30 in good health.

Only a few counts were recorded for this clonotype. This chain connects TRBV3-1 to TRBJ2-1; 7 bases line up with TRBD1. CDR3 size: 15 residues. V shed 4 bases and J 3 bases; nucleotides not matched to a gene: 6. Germline V gives CDR1 LGHDT, CDR2 YNNKEL (reference sequence). The CDR3 spells CASSLATGLYNEQFF. In DNA form, the CDR3 reads TGTGCCAGCAGCCTGGCGACAGGGCTCTACAATGAGCAGTTCTTC.

The rearrangement links TRBV6-5 to TRBJ2-5; 8 bases agree with TRBD1. V lost 7 bases to trimming and J lost 4 bases; unmatched junction nucleotides: 11. This CDR3 is built from 15 residues. Germline V gives CDR1 MNHEY, CDR2 SVGAGI. The CDR3 sequence: CASTLRQGKGETQYF. The CDR3 DNA follows: TGTGCCAGCACCCTCCGACAGGGGAAGGGAGAGACCCAGTACTTC.

The V call is TRBV20-1, the J call TRBJ2-1; D not certain. The CDR3 has 13 amino acids. Germline-derived CDR1 and CDR2 are DFQATT and SNEGSKA (reference sequence). V was clipped by 6 bases and J by 9 bases, with 18 bases between them. CDR3 sequence (DNA): TGCAGTGCAGAACTGGACGGGCCGGCTGAGCAGTTCTTC. This encodes CSAELDGPAEQFF.

This clonotype was recorded only once. The gene calls are TRBV12-3 or TRBV12-4 and TRBJ1-1; no reliable D call. The CDR3 sequence is 14 residues long. V dropped 10 bases and J dropped 4 bases, with 19 bases sitting between them. CDR3 nucleotide sequence: TGTGCCACCTCACGAGGGAATGAGGGCACTGAAGCTTTCTTT. It is translated as CATSRGNEGTEAFF.

The V gene is TRBV28, the J gene TRBJ1-5; possible D gene TRBD1, 5 bases. Trimming removed 7 bases at V and 7 bases at J, with 14 bases between. CDR3 length: 13 residues. Germline values: CDR1 MDHEN, CDR2 SYDVKM. CDR3 residues: CASTPSREQPQHF. The CDR3 DNA is TGTGCCAGCACCCCAAGCAGGGAACAGCCCCAGCATTTT.

This clonotype appeared a few times. V is TRBV5-6 and J is TRBJ1-5; 9 positions match TRBD1. V lost 2 bases to trimming and J lost 6 bases; unmatched junction nucleotides: 6. Germline V CDR1 and CDR2: SGHDT, YYEEEE. This CDR3 spans 15 amino acids. CDR3 loop: CASSLGTGTGQPQHF. CDR3 bases: TGTGCCAGCAGCTTAGGGACAGGGACTGGTCAGCCCCAGCATTTT.

In regard to this clonotype: A single base separates this from a much larger clone, so it may be a read error. V usage is TRBV20-1 and J usage is TRBJ2-7, with D unresolved. The germline V gene encodes CDR1 DFQATT and CDR2 SNEGSKA (reference sequence). The V end was cut by 0 bases, the J end by 7 bases, with 13 bases between. The CDR3 extends over 13 amino acids. This CDR3 is CSAREVTYNEQYF. In DNA, the CDR3 is TGCAGTGCTAGAGAAGTCACCTACAATGAGCAGTACTTC.

A few counts support this clonotype. The CDR3 sequence is CATSDGRSGTNYGYTF. For the CDR3, the DNA is TGTGCCACCAGTGATGGCAGATCAGGAACTAACTATGGCTACACCTTC. The chain is built from TRBV24-1 and TRBJ1-2; unclear D gene. Germline V CDR1 and CDR2: KGHDR, SFDVKD. The CDR3 has 16 residues. V lost 3 bases, J lost 0 bases, and 13 bases lay in between.

This clonotype was seen only a few times. The chain combines TRBV10-3 with TRBJ1-5; D remains unclear. The germline CDR1 and CDR2 sequences are ENHRY and SYGVKD. Trimming shortened V by 1 base and J by 5 bases, and 9 bases separated the two germline ends. The CDR3 runs to 14 residues. CDR3 amino acids: CAISEYPSDQPQHF. CDR3 sequence (DNA): TGTGCCATCAGTGAGTACCCCTCAGATCAGCCCCAGCATTTT.

With respect to this clonotype: Just one base apart from a much larger clone, this may be a read error. The J gene is TRBJ2-3, the V gene TRBV12-3 or TRBV12-4; 8 bases agree with TRBD1. Trimming cost V 3 bases and J 6 bases; bases outside gene matches: 5. CDR3 length: 14 amino acids. The CDR3 loop reads CASSFDRGMDTQYF. The CDR3 DNA follows: TGTGCCAGCAGTTTCGACAGGGGAATGGATACGCAGTATTTT.

This clonotype was counted between two and nine times. The chain links TRBV20-1 to TRBJ2-1; D unresolved. CDR3 length equals 14 residues. The germline gives CDR1 DFQATT, CDR2 SNEGSKA (reference sequence). Trimming left V 8 bases short and J 10 bases short, with 24 bases between. CDR3 loop: CSYTDNSGIREQFF. DNA of the CDR3: TGCAGTTATACAGACAATAGTGGAATTCGCGAGCAGTTCTTC.

This clonotype has just a few counts. V gene TRBV11-2 combines with J gene TRBJ2-5; the match to TRBD2 covers 11 bases. Gene TRBJ2-7 matches the end of the DNA better, so the J call may be wrong. Germline CDR1 SGHAT, CDR2 FQNNGV. The CDR3 runs 14 residues. The CDR3 protein is CASSLPSGGYEQYF. CDR3 DNA: TGTGCCAGCAGCTTGCCTAGCGGGGGGTACGAGCAGTACTTC.